These T cell receptor beta chains were read from a single sample in a study of response to subunit inactivated influenza vaccine. TCRdb fed the RT-PCR reads into MiXCR, producing one record per CDR3 protein. The sample shows about 780,000 distinct CDR3 sequences, less than 20% of them seen only once. This specimen consisted of PBMCs from blood, obtained more than 4 days after vaccination. Source of these receptors: a man in his forties or fifties who received an inactivated influenza vaccine. The CDR3 runs from the conserved cysteine through the conserved F or W. Fields, in order: D gene, clone size, V gene, J gene, CDR3 DNA, CDR3 protein. A D gene is named only where the DNA matches it firmly. Expanded clones get a size class; other rows say once, few or many, or leave the size out.

TRBD1	few	TRBV12-3/TRBV12-4	TRBJ1-2	TGTGCCAGCAGTTTAGGACAGGGGGCGGGCGTTGGCTACACCTTC	CASSLGQGAGVGYTF
TRBD1	few	TRBV7-3	TRBJ1-1	TGTGCCAGCAGTTCAAGCCCCGGGACAGGCCCCACTGAAGCTTTCTTT	CASSSSPGTGPTEAFF
NA	NA	TRBV7-6	TRBJ1-2	TGTGCCAGCAGCTTAAGAGTCTGGGATGGCTACACCTTC	CASSLRVWDGYTF
TRBD1	few	TRBV28	TRBJ2-7	TGTGCCAGCAGTTTGCCCTCGGGACAGGGTAAGGGGTACTTC	CASSLPSGQGKGYF
TRBD2	few	TRBV4-1	TRBJ2-5	TGCGCCAGCAGCCGTGAGCGGGGGGGCCGAGAGACCCAGTACTTC	CASSRERGGRETQYF
NA	NA	TRBV7-2	TRBJ2-7	TGTGCCAGCAGCTTAGATTCGGGGGTAGGCTCCGAGCAGTACTTC	CASSLDSGVGSEQYF
TRBD2	few	TRBV10-3	TRBJ2-7	TGTGCCATCAGCGTTACCCCGGGACTAGCGTCCGAGCAGTACTTC	CAISVTPGLASEQYF
TRBD2	many	TRBV6-4	TRBJ2-1	TGTGCCAGCAGGTCAGCCCCCGGGACTAGCGGGCCACGGAGCTCCTACAATGAGCAGTTCTTC	CASRSAPGTSGPRSSYNEQFF
TRBD1	few	TRBV5-1	TRBJ2-1	TGCGCCAGCAGCTTAGAAGGGACAGGGAAATACAATGAGCAGTTCTTC	CASSLEGTGKYNEQFF
TRBD1	NA	TRBV29-1	TRBJ2-5	TGCAGCGTTGGTCCCGGGACAGACCAAGAGACCCAGTACTTC	CSVGPGTDQETQYF
NA	NA	TRBV27	TRBJ2-1	TGTGCCAGCAGTTACGGACGACCAACCTACAATGAGCAGTTCTTC	CASSYGRPTYNEQFF
TRBD1	few	TRBV20-1	TRBJ2-7	TGCAGTGCGCGGACAGGGAACTACGAGCAGTACTTC	CSARTGNYEQYF
NA	NA	TRBV11-2	TRBJ2-3	TGTGCCAGCAGCTTAGGCACCCCAGATACGCAGTATTTT	CASSLGTPDTQYF
NA	NA	TRBV20-1	TRBJ1-5	TGCAGTGCCTCCGCAGGCGAGGGCAATCAGCCCCAGCATTTT	CSASAGEGNQPQHF
NA	NA	TRBV12-3/TRBV12-4	TRBJ2-5	TGTGCCAGCACCTCTGCAGAGACCCAGTACTTC	CASTSAETQYF
NA	NA	TRBV28	TRBJ2-4	TGTGCCAGCAGTTTCGGAGGGGAAGGAAAAAACATTCAGTACTTC	CASSFGGEGKNIQYF
NA	NA	TRBV29-1	TRBJ2-5	TGCAGCGTAGTCCCCCGAGACTTTAGGGGAGAGACCCAGTACTTC	CSVVPRDFRGETQYF
NA	few	TRBV6-4	TRBJ1-6	TGTGCCAGCAGTGATAACCCAGGGAGAGGATCACCCCTCCACTTT	CASSDNPGRGSPLHF
NA	few	TRBV12-3/TRBV12-4	TRBJ1-3	TGTGCCAGCAGTCCTCCAGACCGGATTAACTCTGGAAACACCATATATTTT	CASSPPDRINSGNTIYF
TRBD2	few	TRBV10-3	TRBJ2-3	TGTGCCATAAAACAGCGGGGGAACACAGATACGCAGTATTTT	CAIKQRGNTDTQYF
TRBD1	few	TRBV7-2	TRBJ2-3	TGTGCCAGCAGCTTAGGCTTAGCAGGGGGTTGGTTCACAGATACGCAGTATTTT	CASSLGLAGGWFTDTQYF
NA	few	TRBV4-1	TRBJ1-1	TGCGCCAGCAGCCAAGCTGACACTGAAGCTTTCTTT	CASSQADTEAFF